This TCR beta chain was documented in a study of blood T cell repertoires in COVID-19. Study summary: Samples of COVID-19 (acute and convalescent) were obtained from the United States, Italy and Spain. From T cells, B-cell-depleted T cells, or PBMCs came the material, which was cDNA or gDNA.

This CDR3 contains 15 residues. Per germline, CDR1 MNHEY and CDR2 SVGAGI. The ends lost 4 bases at V and 2 bases at J; junction bases unmatched: 5. Original processing methods: Reference gene primer amplification gave estimated nucleated cell counts. Some clones are missing from TCRdb's copy, which holds only in-frame ones; the method was immunoSEQ multiplex PCR. D and trimming come from the DNA, and the V and J calls and clone size come from that table. This table holds roughly 38,000 clones, about 80% found once. The specimen sequenced was peripheral blood. This rearrangement joins TRBV6-5 to TRBJ1-2; 9 bases match TRBD1. The source of this sequence is a man between 65 and 85 years old with active or convalescent COVID-19. CDR3 DNA sequence: TGTGCCAGCAGTTCCGGACAGGGGAAGAACTATGGCTACACCTTC. The encoded protein is CASSSGQGKNYGYTF.